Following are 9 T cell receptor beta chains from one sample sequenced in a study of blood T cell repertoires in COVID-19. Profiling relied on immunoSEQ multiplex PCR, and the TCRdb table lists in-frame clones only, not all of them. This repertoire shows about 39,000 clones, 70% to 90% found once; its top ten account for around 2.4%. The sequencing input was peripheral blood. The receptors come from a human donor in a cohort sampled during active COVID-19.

The CDR3: CASSLRTGGHGYTF. CDR3 sequence (DNA): TGTGCCAGCAGCCTGCGGACAGGGGGCCATGGCTACACCTTC. The rearrangement joins TRBV3-1 (or the pseudogene TRBV3-2) to TRBJ1-2, with TRBD1 identical over 11 bases. Unmatched junction bases numbered 4, after V lost 4 bases and J lost 6 bases. The CDR3 loop spans 14 amino acids. Germline lookup yields CDR1 LGHDT and CDR2 YNNKEL (reference sequence).

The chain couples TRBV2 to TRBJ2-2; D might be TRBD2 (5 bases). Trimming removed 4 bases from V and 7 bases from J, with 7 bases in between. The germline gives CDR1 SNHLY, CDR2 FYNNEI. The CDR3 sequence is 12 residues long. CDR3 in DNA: TGTGCCAGCAGTGTTGCGGGCGGGGAGCTGTTTTTT. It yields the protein CASSVAGGELFF.

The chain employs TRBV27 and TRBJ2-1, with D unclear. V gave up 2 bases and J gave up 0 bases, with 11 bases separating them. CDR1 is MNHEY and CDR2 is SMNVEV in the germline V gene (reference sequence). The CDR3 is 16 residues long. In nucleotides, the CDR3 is TGTGCCAGCAGTTTAGAGCCACCCCTCTCCTACAATGAGCAGTTCTTC. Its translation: CASSLEPPLSYNEQFF.

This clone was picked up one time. CDR3 residues: CASSQTGFGANVLTF. CDR3 nucleotide sequence: TGTGCCAGCAGCCAGACAGGGTTTGGGGCCAACGTCCTGACTTTC. The chain carries TRBV6-5 and TRBJ2-6, with 7 bases fitting TRBD1. The CDR3 is 15 residues long. Germline trimming cut 6 bases from V and 3 bases from J; bases unmatched to any gene: 5. Germline V lookup: CDR1 MNHEY, CDR2 SVGAGI.

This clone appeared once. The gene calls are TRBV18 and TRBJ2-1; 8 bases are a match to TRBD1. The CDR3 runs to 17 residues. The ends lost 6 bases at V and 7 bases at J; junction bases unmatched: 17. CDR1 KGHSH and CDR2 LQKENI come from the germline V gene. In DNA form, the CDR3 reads TGTGCCAGCTCCATCTACCGGGACAGGCCCTCGGGGAATGAGCAGTTCTTC. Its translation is CASSIYRDRPSGNEQFF. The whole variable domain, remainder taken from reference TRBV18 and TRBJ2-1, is NAGVMQNPRHLVRRRGQEARLRCSPMKGHSHVYWYRQLPEEGLKFMVYLQKENIIDESGMPKERFSAEFPKEGPSILRIQQVVRGDSAAYFCASSIYRDRPSGNEQFFGPGTRLTVL.

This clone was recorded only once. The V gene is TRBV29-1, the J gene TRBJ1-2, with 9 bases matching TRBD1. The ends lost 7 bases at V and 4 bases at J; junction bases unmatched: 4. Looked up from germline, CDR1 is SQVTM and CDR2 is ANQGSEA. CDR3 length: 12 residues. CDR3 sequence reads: CSARTGAYGYTF. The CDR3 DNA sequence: TGCAGCGCAAGGACAGGGGCCTATGGCTACACCTTC.

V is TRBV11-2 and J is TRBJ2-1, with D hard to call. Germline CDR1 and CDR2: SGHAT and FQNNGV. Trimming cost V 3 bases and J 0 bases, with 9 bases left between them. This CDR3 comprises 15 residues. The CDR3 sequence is CASSFEPSSYNEQFF. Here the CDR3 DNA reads TGTGCCAGCAGCTTTGAACCTAGCTCCTACAATGAGCAGTTCTTC.

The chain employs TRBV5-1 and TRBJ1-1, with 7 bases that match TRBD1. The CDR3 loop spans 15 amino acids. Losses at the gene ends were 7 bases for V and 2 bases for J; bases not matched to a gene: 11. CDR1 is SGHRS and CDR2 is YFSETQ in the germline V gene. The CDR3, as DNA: TGCGCCAGCTCTGAACTCGGGACAGTAAACACTGAAGCTTTCTTT. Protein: CASSELGTVNTEAFF.

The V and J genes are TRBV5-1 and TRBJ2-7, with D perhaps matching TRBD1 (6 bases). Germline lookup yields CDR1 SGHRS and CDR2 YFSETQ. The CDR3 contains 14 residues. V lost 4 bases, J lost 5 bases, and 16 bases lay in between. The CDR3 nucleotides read TGCGCCAGCAGCCCCGATGGGGGCCGGGACGAGCAGTACTTC. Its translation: CASSPDGGRDEQYF. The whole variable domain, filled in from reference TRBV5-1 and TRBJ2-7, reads KAGVTQTPRYLIKTRGQQVTLSCSPISGHRSVSWYQQTPGQGLQFLFEYFSETQRNKGNFPGRFSGRQFSNSRSEMNVSTLELGDSALYLCASSPDGGRDEQYFGPGTRLTVT.